A single sample gave rise to the 9 T cell receptor beta chains below, sequenced in a study of blood T cell repertoires in COVID-19. Profiled with immunoSEQ multiplex PCR; TCRdb holds only in-frame clones, not every one. Seen here are about 270,000 clones, over 75% observed once, and the top ten hold approximately 9%. The specimen was peripheral blood. The receptors were sampled from a human donor in a cohort sampled during active COVID-19.

The chain uses TRBV19 and TRBJ1-5; TRBD1 might be the D (6 bases). The V gene lost 3 bases and the J gene lost 4 bases, with 22 bases spanning the gap. The length of the CDR3 is 18 residues. Germline CDR1 reads LNHDA; CDR2 reads SQIVND (reference sequence). CDR3 in DNA: TGTGCCAGTAGTATCAGTCCCTACGATACAGGGTGGAATCAGCCCCAGCATTTT. Its translation: CASSISPYDTGWNQPQHF.

This clone appeared once. V gene TRBV9 combines with J gene TRBJ2-3; tentatively, D is TRBD2 (5 bases). The CDR3 has 16 amino acids. Germline CDR1 SGDLS, CDR2 YYNGEE. V gave up 4 bases and J gave up 5 bases, with 20 bases separating them. Written as DNA, the CDR3 is TGTGCCAGCAGCATCCAAACTAGAGTTAAAAAAGATACGCAGTATTTT. This sequence encodes CASSIQTRVKKDTQYF.

V gene TRBV3-1 (or the pseudogene TRBV3-2) combines with J gene TRBJ2-2, with 7 bases that match TRBD2. Trimming at V came to 1 base and at J to 4 bases, leaving 6 bases not matched to a gene. This CDR3 spans 16 amino acids. Germline CDR1 and CDR2: LGHDT and YNNKEL (reference sequence). The CDR3, as DNA: TGTGCCAGCAGCCAAGTATTGCTAGCGGTCACCGGGGAGCTGTTTTTT. It translates to CASSQVLLAVTGELFF.

In this sample, this clone turned up once. The chain carries TRBV5-3 and TRBJ1-4; a possible D gene is TRBD1 (5 bases). TRBV5-3 has ORF status, its function being uncertain. The CDR3 consists of 22 residues. The V gene lost 0 bases and the J gene lost 4 bases, with 31 bases spanning the gap. CDR3 sequence (DNA): TGTGCCAGAAGCTTGGGATACAGTAAAGGTCTGTTTCGGGGACTTAATAATGAAAAACTGTTTTTT. Its protein product is CARSLGYSKGLFRGLNNEKLFF.

This clone was seen a single time. The chain has TRBV6-5 and TRBJ2-1, with TRBD2 identical over 14 bases. Germline lookup yields CDR1 MNHEY and CDR2 SVGAGI. The CDR3 has 14 amino acids. J gave up 10 bases and V 7 bases, and 6 bases lay outside the gene matches. CDR3 nucleotides: TGTGCCAGCATCGGGACTAGCGGGGGTGGCGAGCAGTTCTTC. Its protein product is CASIGTSGGGEQFF.

This rearrangement joins TRBV29-1 to TRBJ2-7, with TRBD1 identical over 9 bases. J lost 5 bases, V lost 4 bases, and 6 bases had no gene match. CDR3 length equals 13 residues. The V gene's germline CDR1 is SQVTM and CDR2 ANQGSEA. The CDR3 loop is CSVGTGALDEQYF. CDR3 DNA: TGCAGCGTTGGGACAGGGGCATTAGACGAGCAGTACTTC.

The CDR3 reads CASSRDRATYNSPLHF. The CDR3 DNA sequence: TGCGCCAGCAGTCGGGACAGGGCGACCTATAATTCACCCCTCCACTTT. The chain has TRBV23-1 and TRBJ1-6, with 9 bases fitting TRBD1. TRBV23-1 is given ORF status, its function remaining uncertain. The V and J ends lost 4 bases and 2 bases, in that order; junction bases with no gene match: 3. This CDR3 contains 16 residues.

In nucleotides, the CDR3 is TGTGCCACCAGCACGGACAAGGTCTATGGCTACACCTTC. The encoded protein is CATSTDKVYGYTF. The rearrangement uses TRBV15 and TRBJ1-2, with D possibly TRBD1 on 5 matching bases. CDR3 length: 13 amino acids. Germline CDR1 is LNHNV and CDR2 is YYDKDF (reference sequence). Between the trimmed V and J ends, which lost 4 bases and 4 bases, there was a span of 10 bases.

The V call is TRBV6-5, the J call TRBJ2-1; D remains unclear. Germline-derived CDR1 and CDR2 are MNHEY and SVGAGI. There are 14 residues in the CDR3. Trimming removed 5 bases from V and 0 bases from J, with 8 bases in between. The CDR3 coding sequence is TGTGCCAGCAGTAGACTCAACTCCTACAATGAGCAGTTCTTC. It encodes CASSRLNSYNEQFF.